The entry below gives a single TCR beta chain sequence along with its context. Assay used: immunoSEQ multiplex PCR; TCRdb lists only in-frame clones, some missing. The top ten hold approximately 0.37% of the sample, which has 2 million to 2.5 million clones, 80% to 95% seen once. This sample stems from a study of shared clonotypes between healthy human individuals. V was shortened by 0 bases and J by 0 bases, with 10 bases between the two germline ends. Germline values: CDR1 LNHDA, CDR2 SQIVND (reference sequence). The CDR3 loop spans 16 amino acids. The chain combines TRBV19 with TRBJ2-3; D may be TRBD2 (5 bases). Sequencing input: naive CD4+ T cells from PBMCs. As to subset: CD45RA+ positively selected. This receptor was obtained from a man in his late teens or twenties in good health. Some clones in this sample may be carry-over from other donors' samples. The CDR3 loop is CASSIDPGGSTDTQYF. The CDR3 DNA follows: TGTGCCAGTAGTATAGATCCCGGAGGAAGCACAGATACGCAGTATTTT. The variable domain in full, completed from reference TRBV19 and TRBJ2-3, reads DGGITQSPKYLFRKEGQNVTLSCEQNLNHDAMYWYRQDPGQGLRLIYYSQIVNDFQKGDIAEGYSVSREKKESFPLTVTSAQKNPTAFYLCASSIDPGGSTDTQYFGPGTRLTVL.